The clone carrying this T cell receptor (beta chain) was detected once. What it binds is unknown. This sample was taken from a study of shared clonotypes between healthy human individuals. Per germline, CDR1 GTSNPN and CDR2 SVGIG (reference sequence). The V gene end was trimmed by 7 bases and the J gene end by 4 bases; junction bases not matched to a gene: 10. The CDR3 spans 14 residues. Study-level findings and limits: Since donors were few, the genetic and exposure-history diversity represented was limited.

Among the unsorted PBMC samples, replicate PCRs used around 300 ng DNA, 25,000 to 30,000 T cell genomes. The repertoire was sequenced with immunoSEQ multiplex PCR; TCRdb's copy has only in-frame clones and lacks some. Among about 460,000 clones listed, 70% to 80% were seen once. Only Caucasian adults living in Nashville, Tennessee served as donors. The chain is built from TRBV30 and TRBJ2-1; 7 bases agree with TRBD2. This clonotype originated in a woman aged 40 to 49 in good health. Some clones in this sample may be carry-over from other donors' samples. The material sequenced was PBMCs. The DNA for the CDR3 is TGTGCCTCACAAGGGGCTAGCGGTTACAATGAGCAGTTCTTC. It yields the protein CASQGASGYNEQFF.